This TCR beta chain derives from a study of control samples from healthy donors and cancer patients. TCRdb's table, derived via immunoSEQ multiplex PCR, lists solely in-frame clones and lacks some. This sample has roughly 20,000 clones, with approximately 80% found just once. The TCR sequence derives from a man between 60 and 70 years old with head and neck cancer. Sequenced input: PBMCs.

DNA of the CDR3: TGTGCCAGCTCACCACCCACAGGGTGGACAGATCGCGGCTACACCTTC. Encoded protein: CASSPPTGWTDRGYTF. The chain carries TRBV18 and TRBJ1-2, with a possible D match to TRBD1 (6 bases). The CDR3 is 16 residues long. Trimming removed 0 bases from V and 8 bases from J, with 19 bases in between. The germline V gene has CDR1 KGHSH and CDR2 LQKENI.